These T cell receptor beta chains were read from a single sample in a study of cytomegalovirus exposure and HLA in healthy donors. Measured with immunoSEQ multiplex PCR; TCRdb has only the in-frame clones, and not every one. The sample includes approximately 130,000 clones, over 70% of them seen just once. Sequenced sample: PBMCs. The receptors were gathered from a woman aged 40 to 55 in good health and CMV-seronegative. The CDR3 runs from the conserved cysteine through the conserved F or W. A D gene is named only where the DNA matches it firmly. Size is omitted from some rows. Given values are once, few, many or a class for expanded clones.

V	J	D	size	DNA	CDR3
TRBV6-5	TRBJ1-6	.	once	TGTGCCAGCAGTTACTTCGGGGTATCCGGCAATTCACCCCTCCACTTT	CASSYFGVSGNSPLHF
TRBV9	TRBJ1-2	TRBD1	.	TGTGCCAGCAACCTACAGGGGAACTATGGCTACACCTTC	CASNLQGNYGYTF
TRBV18	TRBJ2-2	TRBD1	.	TGTGCCAGCTCACCACTCCTGACAGGGGGTAACACCGGGGAGCTGTTTTTT	CASSPLLTGGNTGELFF
TRBV10-1	TRBJ2-3	.	.	TGCGCCAGCAGTTTACAGCGCACAGATACGCAGTATTTT	CASSLQRTDTQYF
TRBV27	TRBJ2-7	TRBD2	.	TGTGCCAGCAGTTTATGGTCTAGCGGGACCTACGAGCAGTACTTC	CASSLWSSGTYEQYF
TRBV9	TRBJ2-1	TRBD2	.	TGTGCCAGCAGCGTGGGAAGCGGGAGATCCTACAATGAGCAGTTCTTC	CASSVGSGRSYNEQFF
TRBV30	TRBJ2-7	.	.	TGTGCCTGGAGTGTACAGGGGAGGGAGCAGTACTTC	CAWSVQGREQYF
TRBV21-1	TRBJ1-5	.	.	TGTGCCAGCAGCAATGGGCAGCCTGTGGGCAATCAGCCCCAGCATTTT	CASSNGQPVGNQPQHF
TRBV19	TRBJ1-2	TRBD1	few	TGTGCCAGTACCCCGGACAGGGACTATGGCTACACCTTC	CASTPDRDYGYTF
TRBV5-1	TRBJ1-5	.	.	TGCGCCAGCAGCTTGGCCTCCGGGTCCAATCAGCCCCAGCATTTT	CASSLASGSNQPQHF
TRBV7-2	TRBJ2-4	.	few	TGTGCCAGCAGCCCCCCGGAGGTTGCAGCCAAAAACATTCAGTACTTC	CASSPPEVAAKNIQYF
TRBV19	TRBJ2-3	TRBD1	.	TGTGCCAGTAGCACAGAGGACAGGGGGCCGCAGTATTTT	CASSTEDRGPQYF
TRBV7-7	TRBJ2-5	TRBD2	.	TGTGCCAGCAGCTTAGGTGGGGCTAGCGGCCAAGAGACCCAGTACTTC	CASSLGGASGQETQYF
TRBV6-5	TRBJ1-2	.	.	TGTGCCAGCAGTCCCCAAGTCTCTGCTAGTGGCTACACCTTC	CASSPQVSASGYTF
TRBV21-1	TRBJ2-5	.	.	TGTGCCAGCAGCAAGTCGCCTCGGGGGGACATTTGGGGTCCAGAGACCCAGTACTTC	CASSKSPRGDIWGPETQYF
TRBV18	TRBJ2-7	TRBD1	.	TGTGCCAGCTCACCGAAGGGACAGGGGAACGAGCAGTACTTC	CASSPKGQGNEQYF
TRBV7-3	TRBJ2-6	.	.	TGTGCCAGCAGCCCACAGGGCTCTGGGGCCAACGTCCTGACTTTC	CASSPQGSGANVLTF
TRBV19	TRBJ1-1	TRBD1	.	TGTGCCAGTAGTGTGACAGGGGGCCCCACTGAAGCTTTCTTT	CASSVTGGPTEAFF
TRBV6-5	TRBJ2-7	TRBD1	.	TGTGCCAGCAGTTACGCCTCCGGGACAGGAGCCTACGAGCAGTACTTC	CASSYASGTGAYEQYF
TRBV19	TRBJ1-5	TRBD1	.	TGTGCCAGTAGTGTCTACGGACAGGGTGACTCAAGCCAGCCCCAGCATTTT	CASSVYGQGDSSQPQHF
TRBV11-2	TRBJ2-2	.	.	TGTGCCAGCAGCCCAACGGGGGGGGAGCTGTTTTTT	CASSPTGGELFF
TRBV2	TRBJ1-1	.	.	TGTGCCAGCACCACCAAGCGGGAGAACACTGAAGCTTTCTTT	CASTTKRENTEAFF
TRBV27	TRBJ2-7	.	few	TGTGCCAGCAGCTATCTCGGGGGAGGCCTCTACGAGCAGTACTTC	CASSYLGGGLYEQYF
TRBV2	TRBJ1-2	.	.	TGTGCCAGCAGCGCGGGGCAGTCCTATGGCTACACCTTC	CASSAGQSYGYTF
TRBV27	TRBJ2-1	.	.	TGTGCCAGCGGTTTGGGAGTAAGCTACAATGAGCAGTTCTTC	CASGLGVSYNEQFF
TRBV30	TRBJ1-1	TRBD1	few	TGTGCCTGGAGGGCTACAGGGGGCGAGAGGGAAGCTTTCTTT	CAWRATGGEREAFF
TRBV5-1	TRBJ2-1	.	.	TGCGCCAGCAGCTTTGGACAGCCTCTCAATGAGCAGTTCTTC	CASSFGQPLNEQFF
TRBV18	TRBJ2-7	TRBD2	few	TGTGCCAGCTCCCTCGGACTAGCGGGGGGTTTAAGCGAGCAGTACTTC	CASSLGLAGGLSEQYF
TRBV19	TRBJ2-5	.	.	TGTGCCAGTAGTATACAGGCCCAAGAGACCCAGTACTTC	CASSIQAQETQYF
TRBV27	TRBJ2-7	TRBD1	once	TGTGCCAGCAGTCCCCGTACGACAGGGGAGCAGTACTTC	CASSPRTTGEQYF
TRBV7-8	TRBJ2-2	TRBD2	.	TGTGCCAGCAGCTCGCCCTCGTGGGGGGAGGGCGGGGAGCTGTTTTTT	CASSSPSWGEGGELFF
TRBV6-5	TRBJ2-1	TRBD2	.	TGTGCCAGCAGGATTACTAGCGGGGGATACAATGAGCAGTTCTTC	CASRITSGGYNEQFF
TRBV23-1	TRBJ2-5	TRBD1	.	TGCGCCAGCAGTCAATCCCCCGGGACAGGGGTTTCTGAGACCCAGTACTTC	CASSQSPGTGVSETQYF
TRBV27	TRBJ2-1	TRBD2	few	TGTGCCAGCAGTTTTTTAGCGGGGGGGACTTTTGACAATGAGCAGTTCTTC	CASSFLAGGTFDNEQFF
TRBV5-1	TRBJ2-1	TRBD2	.	TGCGCCAGCTCGACTAGCGGGGGGCCCAATGAGCAGTTCTTC	CASSTSGGPNEQFF
TRBV30	TRBJ2-1	TRBD2	.	TGTGCCTGGTCAGCGGGGGGGCCTCATGTTGAGCAGTTCTTC	CAWSAGGPHVEQFF
TRBV9	TRBJ1-1	TRBD1	.	TGTGCCAGCAGCCAGCAGGGGGGGAACACTGAAGCTTTCTTT	CASSQQGGNTEAFF
TRBV5-1	TRBJ2-1	TRBD2	once	TGCGCCAGCAGGCTAGCGGGAGGAGATGAGCAGTTCTTC	CASRLAGGDEQFF
TRBV7-6	TRBJ2-7	TRBD2	.	TGTGCCAGCAGCCCCACTAGCGGGGGGGATCGGGAGCAGTACTTC	CASSPTSGGDREQYF
TRBV2	TRBJ2-7	.	.	TGTGCCAGCAGCCGGGTGGGACATGGGTCGTACGAGCAGTACTTC	CASSRVGHGSYEQYF
TRBV27	TRBJ2-2	TRBD2	.	TGTGCCAGCAGTCCAAGAGGGCTAGCGGGAAGCGGCGGGCCCACCGGGGAGCTGTTTTTT	CASSPRGLAGSGGPTGELFF
TRBV5-1	TRBJ1-1	.	.	TGCGCCAGCAGCTCACTAAGCCGGGACACTGAAGCTTTCTTT	CASSSLSRDTEAFF
TRBV4-2	TRBJ2-7	TRBD2	.	TGTGCCAGCAGCCCCGGGGCTAGCGGCACCTACGAGCAGTACTTC	CASSPGASGTYEQYF
TRBV2	TRBJ2-7	TRBD1	once	TGTGCCAGCAATGGACAGGGGCTATCCTACGAGCAGTACTTC	CASNGQGLSYEQYF
TRBV7-2	TRBJ2-2	TRBD1	once	TGTGCCAGCAGCTATTGGACAGGGGGGACCACCGGGGAGCTGTTTTTT	CASSYWTGGTTGELFF
TRBV5-1	TRBJ1-1	.	once	TGCGCCAGCAGCTTGGTCGGGGACACTGAAGCTTTCTTT	CASSLVGDTEAFF
TRBV27	TRBJ2-1	TRBD2	.	TGTGCCAGCAGTTTCGGACTAGCGGGGGGGAGGAATGAGCAGTTCTTC	CASSFGLAGGRNEQFF
TRBV7-9	TRBJ2-7	.	.	TGTGCCAGCAGCTCGGCCTTAGGGGTCGAGCAGTACTTC	CASSSALGVEQYF
TRBV7-2	TRBJ2-7	.	.	TGTGCCAGCAGCTTAGTAGGGGGCTCCTACGAGCAGTACTTC	CASSLVGGSYEQYF
TRBV6-5	TRBJ1-2	.	.	TGTGCCAGCATGCGCAGCCAAGGAGTTGGCTACACCTTC	CASMRSQGVGYTF
TRBV10-3	TRBJ2-2	.	.	TGTGCCATCAGTGAACAGGTGGACACCGGGGAGCTGTTTTTT	CAISEQVDTGELFF
TRBV5-5	TRBJ2-7	.	.	TGTGCCAGCAGCTCTTTGGGGGCGCCCGGGGACGAGCAGTACTTC	CASSSLGAPGDEQYF
TRBV5-1	TRBJ1-2	TRBD1	.	TGCGCCAGCAGGGGCGGACAGGGGGTAAGCAGCTACACCTTC	CASRGGQGVSSYTF
TRBV10-3	TRBJ1-1	.	.	TGTGCCATCAGTCAGGGGAGCCACTTTGAAGCTTTCTTT	CAISQGSHFEAFF